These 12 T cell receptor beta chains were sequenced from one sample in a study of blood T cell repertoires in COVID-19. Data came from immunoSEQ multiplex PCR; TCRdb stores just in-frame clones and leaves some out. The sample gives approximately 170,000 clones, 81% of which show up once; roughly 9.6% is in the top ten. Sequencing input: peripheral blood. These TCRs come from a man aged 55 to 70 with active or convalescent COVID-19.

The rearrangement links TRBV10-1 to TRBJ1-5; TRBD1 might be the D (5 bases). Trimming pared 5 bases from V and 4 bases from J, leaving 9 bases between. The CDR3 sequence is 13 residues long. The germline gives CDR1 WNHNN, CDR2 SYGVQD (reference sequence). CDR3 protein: CASSPGPNQPQHF. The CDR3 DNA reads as TGCGCCAGCAGTCCAGGGCCAAATCAGCCCCAGCATTTT.

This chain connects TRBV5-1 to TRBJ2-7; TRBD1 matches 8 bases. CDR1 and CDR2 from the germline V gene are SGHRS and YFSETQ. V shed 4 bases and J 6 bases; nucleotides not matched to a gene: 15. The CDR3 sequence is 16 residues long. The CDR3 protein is CASSRRGQGSLGEQYF. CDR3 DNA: TGCGCCAGCAGCCGCAGAGGACAGGGATCCCTAGGCGAGCAGTACTTC.

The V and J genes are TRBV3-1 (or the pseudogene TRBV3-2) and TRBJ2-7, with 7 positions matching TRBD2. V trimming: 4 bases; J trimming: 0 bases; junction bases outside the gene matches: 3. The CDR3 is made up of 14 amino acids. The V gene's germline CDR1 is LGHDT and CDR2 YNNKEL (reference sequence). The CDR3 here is CASSRTSSSYEQYF. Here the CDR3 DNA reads TGTGCCAGCAGCCGGACTAGTAGCTCCTACGAGCAGTACTTC.

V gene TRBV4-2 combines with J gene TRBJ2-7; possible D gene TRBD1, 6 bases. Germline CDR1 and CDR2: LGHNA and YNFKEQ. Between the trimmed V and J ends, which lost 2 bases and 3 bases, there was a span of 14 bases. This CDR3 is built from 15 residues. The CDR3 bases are TGTGCCAGCAGCCAACTCGGGACACCTCGCTACGAGCAGTACTTC. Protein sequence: CASSQLGTPRYEQYF.

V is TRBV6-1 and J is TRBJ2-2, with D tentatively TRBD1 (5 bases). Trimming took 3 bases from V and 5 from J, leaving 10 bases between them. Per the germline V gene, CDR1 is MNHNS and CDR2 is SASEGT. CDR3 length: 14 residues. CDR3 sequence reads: CASSDSRVTGELFF. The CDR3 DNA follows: TGTGCCAGCAGTGACAGCAGGGTAACCGGGGAGCTGTTTTTT.

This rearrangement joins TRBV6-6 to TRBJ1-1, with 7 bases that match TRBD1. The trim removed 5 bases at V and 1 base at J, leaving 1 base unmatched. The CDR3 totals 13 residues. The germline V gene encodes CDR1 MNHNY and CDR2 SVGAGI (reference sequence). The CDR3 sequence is CASSTGANTEAFF. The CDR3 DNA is TGTGCCAGCAGTACAGGGGCGAACACTGAAGCTTTCTTT.

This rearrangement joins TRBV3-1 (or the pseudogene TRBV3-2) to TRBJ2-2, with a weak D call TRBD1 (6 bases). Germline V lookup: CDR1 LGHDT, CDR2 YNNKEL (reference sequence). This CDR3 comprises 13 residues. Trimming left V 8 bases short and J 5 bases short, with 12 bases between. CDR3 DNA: TGTGCCAGCCGGGTGCAGGGGACCGGGGAGCTGTTTTTT. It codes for CASRVQGTGELFF.

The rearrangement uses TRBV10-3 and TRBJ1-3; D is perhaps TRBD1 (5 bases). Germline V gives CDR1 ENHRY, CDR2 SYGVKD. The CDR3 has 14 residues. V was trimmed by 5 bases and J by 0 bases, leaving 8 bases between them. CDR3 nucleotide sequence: TGTGCCATCAGTAGCGGGGCCTCTGGAAACACCATATATTTT. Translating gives CAISSGASGNTIYF.

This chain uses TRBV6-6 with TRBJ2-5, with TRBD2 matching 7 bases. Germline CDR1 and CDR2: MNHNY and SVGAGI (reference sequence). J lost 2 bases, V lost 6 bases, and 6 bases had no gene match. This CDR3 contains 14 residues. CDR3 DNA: TGTGCCAGCAGACGGACTAGAGGGCAAGAGACCCAGTACTTC. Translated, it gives CASRRTRGQETQYF.

The CDR3 loop is CASSLTGVGYTF. In nucleotides, the CDR3 is TGTGCCAGCAGTTTAACAGGGGTAGGCTACACCTTC. The V gene is TRBV12-3 or TRBV12-4, the J gene TRBJ1-2, with 7 nucleotides matching TRBD1. J lost 8 bases, V lost 2 bases, and 2 bases had no gene match. This CDR3 is built from 12 residues.

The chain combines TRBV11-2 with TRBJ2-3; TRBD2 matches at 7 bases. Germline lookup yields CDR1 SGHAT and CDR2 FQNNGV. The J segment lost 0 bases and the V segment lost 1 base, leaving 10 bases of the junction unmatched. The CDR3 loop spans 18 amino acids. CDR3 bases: TGTGCCAGCAGCTTAGTCCGGCTGGAAGCGGGAAGCACAGATACGCAGTATTTT. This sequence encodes CASSLVRLEAGSTDTQYF. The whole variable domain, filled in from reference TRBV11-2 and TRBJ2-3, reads EAGVAQSPRYKIIEKRQSVAFWCNPISGHATLYWYQQILGQGPKLLIQFQNNGVVDDSQLPKDRFSAERLKGVDSTLKIQPAKLEDSAVYLCASSLVRLEAGSTDTQYFGPGTRLTVL.

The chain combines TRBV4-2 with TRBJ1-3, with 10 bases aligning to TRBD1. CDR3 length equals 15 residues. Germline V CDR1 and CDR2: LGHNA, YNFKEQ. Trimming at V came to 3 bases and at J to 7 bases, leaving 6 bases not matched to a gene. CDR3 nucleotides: TGTGCCAGCAGCCAGAGGACAGGGGGAACCAACACCATATATTTT. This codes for CASSQRTGGTNTIYF.